The T cell receptor beta chain described here comes from a study of T-cell reconstitution after alpha-beta-depleted transplantation in children (dated by TCRdb to about 2016). The study in broad terms: T-cell immune reconstitution after TCRalphabeta/CD19-depleted allogeneic hematopoietic cell transplantation in children was quantitatively tracked in the study by means of TCR repertoire profiling.

The library was obtained by PCR. The instrument was an Illumina HiSeq 2500. TCR libraries were prepared with molecular barcoding, using unique molecular identifiers to normalize TCRbeta repertoire quantification. TCRdb took the public reads, trimmed them with fastp at Q25, ran MiXCR for clone calling and kept in-frame beta chains. Rows matching on CDR3 protein sequence are summarized as one entry with the most common DNA and genes. The sample includes nearly 250,000 distinct CDR3 sequences, with less than 9% observed a single time. Just under 6.5% of the sample is held by the ten biggest clonotypes. The treatment or condition label, as the study defines it: allogeneic hematopoietic cell transplantation with graft depleted of TCRalphabeta T cells and CD19 B cells. Transplant recipients were children who received TCRalphabeta/CD19-depleted allogeneic hematopoietic cell grafts. Trimming costs V 0 bases and J 3 bases, and their ends lie 12 bases apart. The germline V gene gives CDR1 as ENHRY and CDR2 as SYGVKD. The CDR3 goes from the cysteine to the phenylalanine over 16 residues. CDR3 DNA only is kept here, 48 bases in frame from base 1.

The table lists this clonotype with many counts. The clone's antigen remains unknown. No clone much larger than this one lies a single base away; base qualities are absent. The full study reports these points: In some patients, the high TCRbeta diversity seen at day 60 was put down to recipient T cells and intrathymic progenitors that had survived conditioning. Over subsequent months, a decline in hyperexpanded clone frequencies was noted, and after one year, T-cell counts and TCRbeta diversity were mostly ascribed to newly produced T cells. The apparently early recovery of alphabetaT-cell counts about two months after transplant reportedly depended on only several hundred rapidly expanded clones that came from non-depleted graft cells.

The sequence is built from TRBV10-3 and TRBJ1-5; no D segment can be confidently identified. The specimen was PBMCs, mostly from graft donor cells, collected 180 days after TCRalphabeta/CD19-depleted stem cell transplant. The TCR sequence derives from a male patient younger than 18 who had a stem cell transplant for acute lymphoblastic leukemia, so the T cells may come from the graft donor. The CDR3 reads as follows: CAISESNEGPNQPQHF. The base sequence is TGTGCCATCAGTGAGTCGAATGAAGGGCCCAATCAGCCCCAGCATTTT.